The present T cell receptor (beta chain) was sequenced within a study of blood T cell repertoires in COVID-19. The CDR3 consists of 12 residues. Germline-derived CDR1 and CDR2 are LNHNV and YYDKDF (reference sequence). Germline trimming cut 0 bases from V and 14 bases from J; bases unmatched to any gene: 6. Only in-frame clones appear in the TCRdb table, and some are missing; sequencing was by immunoSEQ multiplex PCR. The table lists 110,000 or so clones, over 80% of them singletons. Source material: peripheral blood. The rearrangement joins TRBV15 to TRBJ1-2, with 7 bases aligning to TRBD1. The receptor's source is a woman in her forties or fifties with acute or convalescent COVID-19. The CDR3 DNA reads TGTGCCACCAGCAGAGATCGGACAGGCCCGACCTTC. Its protein product is CATSRDRTGPTF.